The T cell receptor (beta chain) under discussion was sequenced for a study of vaccination effects on CD4 cells after COVID-19. Study overall: Either the BNT162b2 or mRNA-1273 vaccine was given to participants in two doses.

To note about this clone: Its matching antigen is unknown.

Using immunoSEQ multiplex PCR, the repertoire was profiled, and TCRdb retains in-frame clones only, with some absent. The repertoire holds tens of thousands of clones, with over 80% as singletons. Before sequencing took place, the ViraFEST assay used viral peptide pools to expand antigen-specific CD4+ T cells. Culture lasted 10 days before CD4+ T cell isolation. Half-medium changes using IL-2 medium occurred on days 3 and 7. The sequence derives from a human donor who received a COVID-19 vaccine. The material sequenced was CD4+ T cells from PBMCs cultured with HCoV-229E spike peptides, taken before COVID-19 vaccination.

CDR3 in amino acids: CASSPLGVRGTDTQYF. Here the CDR3 DNA reads TGTGCCAGCAGCCCCCTGGGGGTCAGGGGCACAGATACGCAGTATTTT. The rearrangement links TRBV7-3 to TRBJ2-3; tentatively, D is TRBD1 or TRBD2 (5 bases each). With 5 bases removed from V and 1 base from J, the gap between germline ends came to 16 bases. Per germline, CDR1 SGHTA and CDR2 FQGTGA. This CDR3 is 16 amino acids long.